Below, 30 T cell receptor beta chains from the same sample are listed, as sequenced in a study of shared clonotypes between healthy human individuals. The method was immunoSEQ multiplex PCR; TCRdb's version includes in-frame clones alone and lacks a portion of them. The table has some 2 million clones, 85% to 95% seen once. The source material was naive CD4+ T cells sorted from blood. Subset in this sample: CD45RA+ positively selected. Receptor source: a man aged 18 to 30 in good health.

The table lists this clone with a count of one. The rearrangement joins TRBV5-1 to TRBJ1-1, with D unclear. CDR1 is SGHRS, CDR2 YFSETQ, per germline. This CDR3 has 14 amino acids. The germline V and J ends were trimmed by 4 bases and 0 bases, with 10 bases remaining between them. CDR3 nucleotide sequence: TGCGCCAGCAGCCTCCGTAGTATGAACACTGAAGCTTTCTTT. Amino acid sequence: CASSLRSMNTEAFF.

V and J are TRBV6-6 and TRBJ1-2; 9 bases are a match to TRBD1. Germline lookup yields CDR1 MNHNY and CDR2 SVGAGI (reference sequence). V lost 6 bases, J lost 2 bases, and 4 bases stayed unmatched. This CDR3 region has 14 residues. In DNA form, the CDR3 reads TGTGCCAGCAGAACAGGGGGCACCAACTATGGCTACACCTTC. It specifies CASRTGGTNYGYTF.

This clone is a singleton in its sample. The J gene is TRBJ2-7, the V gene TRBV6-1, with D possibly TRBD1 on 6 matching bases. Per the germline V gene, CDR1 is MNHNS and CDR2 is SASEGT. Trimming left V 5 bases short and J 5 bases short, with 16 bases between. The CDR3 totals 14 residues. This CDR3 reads CASSPSDRFNEQYF. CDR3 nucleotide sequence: TGTGCCAGCAGTCCCAGCGACAGGTTTAACGAGCAGTACTTC.

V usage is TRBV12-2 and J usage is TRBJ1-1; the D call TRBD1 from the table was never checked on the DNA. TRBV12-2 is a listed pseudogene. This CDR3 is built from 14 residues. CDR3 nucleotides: TGTGCAAGTCGCGACGACAGGGAGAACACTGAAGCTTTCTTT. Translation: CASRDDRENTEAFF.

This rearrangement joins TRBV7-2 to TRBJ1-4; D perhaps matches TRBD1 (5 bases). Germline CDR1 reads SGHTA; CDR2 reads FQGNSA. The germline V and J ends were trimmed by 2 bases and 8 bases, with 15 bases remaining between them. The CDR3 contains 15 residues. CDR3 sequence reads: CASSLSVGVGEKLFF. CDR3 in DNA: TGTGCCAGCAGCTTATCAGTAGGGGTGGGGGAAAAACTGTTTTTT. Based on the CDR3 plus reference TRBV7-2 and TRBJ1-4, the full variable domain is GAGVSQSPSNKVTEKGKDVELRCDPISGHTALYWYRQSLGQGLEFLIYFQGNSAPDKSGLPSDRFSAERTGGSVSTLTIQRTQQEDSAVYLCASSLSVGVGEKLFFGSGTQLSVL.

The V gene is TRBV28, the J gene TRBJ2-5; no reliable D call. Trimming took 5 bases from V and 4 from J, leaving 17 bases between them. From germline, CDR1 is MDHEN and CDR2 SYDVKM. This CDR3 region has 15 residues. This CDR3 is CASSQRLGWRETQYF. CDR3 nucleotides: TGTGCCAGCAGTCAGCGACTGGGGTGGCGAGAGACCCAGTACTTC.

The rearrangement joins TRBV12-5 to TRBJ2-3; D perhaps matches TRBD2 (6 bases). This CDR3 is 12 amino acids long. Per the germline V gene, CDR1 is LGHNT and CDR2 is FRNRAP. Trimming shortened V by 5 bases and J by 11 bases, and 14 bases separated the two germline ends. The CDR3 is CASGPPRGGQYF. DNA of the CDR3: TGTGCTAGTGGTCCCCCGCGGGGAGGGCAGTATTTT.

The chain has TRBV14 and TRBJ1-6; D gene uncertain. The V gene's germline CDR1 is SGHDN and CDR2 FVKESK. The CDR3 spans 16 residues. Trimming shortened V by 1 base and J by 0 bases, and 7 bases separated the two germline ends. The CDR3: CASSQGGSSYNSPLHF. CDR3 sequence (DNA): TGTGCCAGCAGCCAAGGAGGGAGCTCCTATAATTCACCCCTCCACTTT.

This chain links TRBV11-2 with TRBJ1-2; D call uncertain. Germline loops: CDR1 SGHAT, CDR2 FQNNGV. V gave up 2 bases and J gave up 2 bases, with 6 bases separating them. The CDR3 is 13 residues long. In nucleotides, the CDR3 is TGTGCCAGCAGCTTATCGGGGAACTATGGCTACACCTTC. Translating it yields CASSLSGNYGYTF.

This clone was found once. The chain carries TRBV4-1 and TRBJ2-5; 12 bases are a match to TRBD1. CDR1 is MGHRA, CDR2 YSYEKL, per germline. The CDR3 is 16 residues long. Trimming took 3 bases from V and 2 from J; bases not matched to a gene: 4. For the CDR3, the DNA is TGCGCCAGCAGCCAGGGGGACAGGGGGCAGCAAGAGACCCAGTACTTC. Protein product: CASSQGDRGQQETQYF.

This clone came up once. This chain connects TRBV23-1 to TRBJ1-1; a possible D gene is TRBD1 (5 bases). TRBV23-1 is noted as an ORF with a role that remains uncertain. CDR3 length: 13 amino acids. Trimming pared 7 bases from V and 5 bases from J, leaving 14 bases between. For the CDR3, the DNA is TGCGCCAGCACGGGACGGGCGTGGACTGAAGCTTTCTTT. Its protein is CASTGRAWTEAFF.

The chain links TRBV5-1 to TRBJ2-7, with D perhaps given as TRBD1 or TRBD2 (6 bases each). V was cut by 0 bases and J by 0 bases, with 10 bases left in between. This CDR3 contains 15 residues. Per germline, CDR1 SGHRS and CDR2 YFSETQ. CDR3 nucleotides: TGCGCCAGCAGCTTGGGCGGGGACAACTCCTACGAGCAGTACTTC. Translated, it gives CASSLGGDNSYEQYF.

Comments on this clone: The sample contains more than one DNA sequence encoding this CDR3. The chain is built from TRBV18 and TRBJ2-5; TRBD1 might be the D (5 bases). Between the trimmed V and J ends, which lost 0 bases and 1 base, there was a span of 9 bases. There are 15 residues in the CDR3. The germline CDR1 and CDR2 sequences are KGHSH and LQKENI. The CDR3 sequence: CASSPPGQPQETQYF. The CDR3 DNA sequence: TGTGCCAGCTCACCACCGGGGCAGCCCCAAGAGACCCAGTACTTC. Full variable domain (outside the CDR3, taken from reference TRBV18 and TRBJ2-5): NAGVMQNPRHLVRRRGQEARLRCSPMKGHSHVYWYRQLPEEGLKFMVYLQKENIIDESGMPKERFSAEFPKEGPSILRIQQVVRGDSAAYFCASSPPGQPQETQYFGPGTRLLVL.

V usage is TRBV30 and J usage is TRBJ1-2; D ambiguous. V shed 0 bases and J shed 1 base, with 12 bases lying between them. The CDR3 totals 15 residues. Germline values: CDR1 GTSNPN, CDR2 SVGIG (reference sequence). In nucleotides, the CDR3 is TGTGCCTGGAGTGTACGTGGCAGCATTAACTATGGCTACACCTTC. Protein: CAWSVRGSINYGYTF.

The CDR3 nucleotides are TGTGCCTGGAGTGCCGATACTAGCGGGGGCTACAATGAGCAGTTCTTC. Amino acid sequence: CAWSADTSGGYNEQFF. The gene calls are TRBV30 and TRBJ2-1, with 11 bases matching TRBD2. The V segment lost 1 base and the J segment 3 bases; nucleotides outside the gene matches: 5. CDR3 size: 16 residues. Germline values: CDR1 GTSNPN, CDR2 SVGIG (reference sequence).

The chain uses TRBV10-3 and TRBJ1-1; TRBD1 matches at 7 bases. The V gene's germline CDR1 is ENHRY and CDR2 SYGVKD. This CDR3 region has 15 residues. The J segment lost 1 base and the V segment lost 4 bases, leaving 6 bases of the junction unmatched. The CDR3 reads CAISGGTAQNTEAFF. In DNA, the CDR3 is TGTGCCATCAGTGGTGGGACAGCCCAGAACACTGAAGCTTTCTTT.

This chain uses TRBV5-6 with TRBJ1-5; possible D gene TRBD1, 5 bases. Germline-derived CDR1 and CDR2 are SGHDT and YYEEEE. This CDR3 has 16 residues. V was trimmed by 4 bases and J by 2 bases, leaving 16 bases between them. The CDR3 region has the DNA TGTGCCAGCAGCGTAATGTCAGGGTCGGGCAATCAGCCCCAGCATTTT. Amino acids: CASSVMSGSGNQPQHF.

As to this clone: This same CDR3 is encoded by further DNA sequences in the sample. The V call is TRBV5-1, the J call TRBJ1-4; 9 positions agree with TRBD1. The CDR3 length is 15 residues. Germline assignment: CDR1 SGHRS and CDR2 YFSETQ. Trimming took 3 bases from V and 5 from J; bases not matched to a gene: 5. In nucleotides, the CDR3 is TGCGCCAGCAGCTCTACAGGGGGCTGGAATGAAAAACTGTTTTTT. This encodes CASSSTGGWNEKLFF.

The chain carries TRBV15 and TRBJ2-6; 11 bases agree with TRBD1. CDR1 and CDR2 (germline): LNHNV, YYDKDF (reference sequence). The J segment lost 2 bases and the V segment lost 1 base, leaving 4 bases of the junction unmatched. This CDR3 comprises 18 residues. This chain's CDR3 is CATSRGTGGFTGANVLTF. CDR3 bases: TGTGCCACCAGCAGAGGGACAGGGGGCTTTACTGGGGCCAACGTCCTGACTTTC.

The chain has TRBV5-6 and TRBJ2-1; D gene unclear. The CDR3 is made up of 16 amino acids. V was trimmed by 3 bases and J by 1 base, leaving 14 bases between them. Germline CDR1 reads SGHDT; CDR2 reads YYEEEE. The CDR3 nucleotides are TGTGCCAGCAGCTGGTTTGAGACCACTTCCTACAATGAGCAGTTCTTC. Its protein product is CASSWFETTSYNEQFF.

This chain's CDR3 is CASSWGSSTDTQYF. The CDR3 DNA follows: TGTGCCAGCAGTTGGGGTTCTAGCACAGATACGCAGTATTTT. V and J are TRBV27 and TRBJ2-3, with D hard to call. The CDR3 is 14 amino acids. V was trimmed by 4 bases and J by 0 bases, leaving 8 bases between them. Germline loops: CDR1 MNHEY, CDR2 SMNVEV (reference sequence).

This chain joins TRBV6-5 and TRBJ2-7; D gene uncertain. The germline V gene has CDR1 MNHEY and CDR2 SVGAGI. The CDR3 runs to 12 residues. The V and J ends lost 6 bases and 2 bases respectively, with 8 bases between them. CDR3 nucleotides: TGTGCCAGCAGGGGCACAGCCTACGAGCAGTACTTC. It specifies CASRGTAYEQYF.

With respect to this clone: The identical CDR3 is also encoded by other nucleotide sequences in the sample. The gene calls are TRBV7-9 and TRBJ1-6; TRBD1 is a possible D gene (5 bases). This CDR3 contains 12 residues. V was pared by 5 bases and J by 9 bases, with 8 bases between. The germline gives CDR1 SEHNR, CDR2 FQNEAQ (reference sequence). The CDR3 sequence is CASSPGGSPLHF. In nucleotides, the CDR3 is TGTGCCAGCAGCCCGGGGGGTTCACCCCTCCACTTT.

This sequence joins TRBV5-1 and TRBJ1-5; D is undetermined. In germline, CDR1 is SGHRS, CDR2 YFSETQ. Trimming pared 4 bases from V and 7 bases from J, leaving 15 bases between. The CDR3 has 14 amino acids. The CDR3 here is CASSEGSGGQPQHF. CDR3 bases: TGCGCCAGCAGCGAAGGATCCGGAGGCCAGCCCCAGCATTTT.

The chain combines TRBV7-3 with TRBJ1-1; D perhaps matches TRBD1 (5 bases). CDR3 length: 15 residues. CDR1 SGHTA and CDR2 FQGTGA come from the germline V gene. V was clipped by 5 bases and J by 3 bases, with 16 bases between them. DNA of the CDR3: TGTGCCAGCAGCCCCTCAGGGTTGTGGGACACTGAAGCTTTCTTT. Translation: CASSPSGLWDTEAFF. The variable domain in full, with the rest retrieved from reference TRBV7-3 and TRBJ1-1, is GAGVSQTPSNKVTEKGKYVELRCDPISGHTALYWYRQSLGQGPEFLIYFQGTGAADDSGLPNDRFFAVRPEGSVSTLKIQRTERGDSAVYLCASSPSGLWDTEAFFGQGTRLTVV.

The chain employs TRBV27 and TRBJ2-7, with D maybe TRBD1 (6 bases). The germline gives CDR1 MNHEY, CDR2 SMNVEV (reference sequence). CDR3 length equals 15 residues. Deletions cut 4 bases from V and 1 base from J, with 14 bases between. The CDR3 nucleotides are TGTGCCAGCAGTTCGGTTCGAACAGGGTCCTACGAGCAGTACTTC. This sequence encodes CASSSVRTGSYEQYF.

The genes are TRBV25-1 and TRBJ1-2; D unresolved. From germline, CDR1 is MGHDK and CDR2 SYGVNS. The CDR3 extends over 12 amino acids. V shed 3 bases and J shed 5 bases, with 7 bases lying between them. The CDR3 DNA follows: TGTGCCAGCAGTGATGGGCTATATGGCTACACCTTC. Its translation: CASSDGLYGYTF.

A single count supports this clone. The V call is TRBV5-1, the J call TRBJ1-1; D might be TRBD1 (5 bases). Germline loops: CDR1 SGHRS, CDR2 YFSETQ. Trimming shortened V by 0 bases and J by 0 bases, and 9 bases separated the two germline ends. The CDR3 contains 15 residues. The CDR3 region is CASSLVSGMNTEAFF. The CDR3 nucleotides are TGCGCCAGCAGCTTGGTGTCAGGGATGAACACTGAAGCTTTCTTT.

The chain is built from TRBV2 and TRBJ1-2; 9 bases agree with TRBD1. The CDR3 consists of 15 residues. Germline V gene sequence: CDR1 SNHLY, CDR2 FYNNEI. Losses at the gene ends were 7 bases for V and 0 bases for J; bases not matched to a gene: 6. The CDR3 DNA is TGTGCCAGCAAAGGACAGGGGTTAGCTAACTATGGCTACACCTTC. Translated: CASKGQGLANYGYTF.

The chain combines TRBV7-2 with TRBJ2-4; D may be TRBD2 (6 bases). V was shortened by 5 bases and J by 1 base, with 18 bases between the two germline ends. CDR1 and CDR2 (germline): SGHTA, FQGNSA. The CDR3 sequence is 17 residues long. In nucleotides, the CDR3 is TGTGCCAGCAGCCAACCCGGAGGGTTGCTCGCCAAAAACATTCAGTACTTC. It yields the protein CASSQPGGLLAKNIQYF.